The TCR beta chain described here comes from a study of blood T cell repertoires in COVID-19. Measured with immunoSEQ multiplex PCR; TCRdb has only the in-frame clones, and not every one. The profile shows roughly 200,000 clones, roughly 83% of them singletons. The V end lost 7 bases, the J end lost 8 bases, and 17 bases lay between the germline ends. CDR1 is MNHEY, CDR2 SVGAGI, per germline. This CDR3 has 13 residues. The cohort comprised adults aged about 18 to 100 years residing in under 25 US areas. Cohort assignment relied on participant-reported clinical history. The sequence was collected from a man between 35 and 55 years old with acute COVID-19. The rearrangement uses TRBV6-5 and TRBJ1-2; TRBD1 might be the D (5 bases). Sequencing was done on a sample of PBMCs or T cells enriched from blood (not recorded which). For the CDR3, the DNA is TGTGCCAGCACCCGGGACTCTAGGTCGGGCTACACCTTC. It yields the protein CASTRDSRSGYTF.